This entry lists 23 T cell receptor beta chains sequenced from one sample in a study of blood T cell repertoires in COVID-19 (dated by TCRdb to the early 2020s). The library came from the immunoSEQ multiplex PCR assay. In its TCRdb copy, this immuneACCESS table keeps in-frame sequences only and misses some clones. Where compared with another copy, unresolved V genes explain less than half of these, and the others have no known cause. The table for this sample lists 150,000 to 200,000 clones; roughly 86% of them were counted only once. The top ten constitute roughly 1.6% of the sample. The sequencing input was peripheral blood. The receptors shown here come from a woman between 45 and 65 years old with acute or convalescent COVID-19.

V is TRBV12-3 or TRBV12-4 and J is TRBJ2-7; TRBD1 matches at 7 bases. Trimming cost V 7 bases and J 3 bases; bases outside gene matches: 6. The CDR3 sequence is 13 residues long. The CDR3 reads CASTLSGGYEQYF. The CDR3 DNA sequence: TGTGCCAGCACGCTGTCAGGGGGCTACGAGCAGTACTTC.

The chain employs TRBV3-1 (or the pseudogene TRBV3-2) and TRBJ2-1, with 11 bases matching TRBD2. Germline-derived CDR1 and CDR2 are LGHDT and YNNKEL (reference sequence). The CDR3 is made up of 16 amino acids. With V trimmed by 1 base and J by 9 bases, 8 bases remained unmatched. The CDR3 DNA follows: TGTGCCAGCAGCCAAGGGATTACTAGCGGGAGCGGTGAGCAGTTCTTC. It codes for CASSQGITSGSGEQFF.

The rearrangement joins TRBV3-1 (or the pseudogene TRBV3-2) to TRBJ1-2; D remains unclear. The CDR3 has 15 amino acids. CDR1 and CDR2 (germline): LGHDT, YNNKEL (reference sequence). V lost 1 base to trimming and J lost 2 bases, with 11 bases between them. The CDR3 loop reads CASSQVISGNYGYTF. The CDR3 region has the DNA TGTGCCAGCAGCCAAGTGATTTCAGGAAACTATGGCTACACCTTC.

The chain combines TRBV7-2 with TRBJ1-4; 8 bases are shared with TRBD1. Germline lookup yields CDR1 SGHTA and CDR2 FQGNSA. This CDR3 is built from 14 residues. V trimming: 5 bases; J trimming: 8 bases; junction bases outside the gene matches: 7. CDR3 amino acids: CASSPSGGGEKLFF. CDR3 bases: TGTGCCAGCAGCCCGTCAGGGGGCGGGGAAAAACTGTTTTTT.

CDR3 nucleotides: TGTGCCAGCAGTATCCAGGGTCCTAAAGCCCAGCATTTT. As protein: CASSIQGPKAQHF. The V and J genes are TRBV27 and TRBJ1-5; TRBD1 might be the D (5 bases). Germline V gives CDR1 MNHEY, CDR2 SMNVEV (reference sequence). This CDR3 is 13 amino acids long. V gave up 5 bases and J gave up 11 bases, with 16 bases separating them.

CDR3 sequence reads: CASSWGDNGNTIYF. CDR3 nucleotide sequence: TGTGCCAGCAGTTGGGGCGATAACGGAAACACCATATATTTT. This chain uses TRBV6-5 with TRBJ1-3, with D possibly TRBD1 on 5 matching bases. Germline CDR1 reads MNHEY; CDR2 reads SVGAGI. Trimming removed 4 bases from V and 4 bases from J, with 11 bases in between. The CDR3 consists of 14 residues.

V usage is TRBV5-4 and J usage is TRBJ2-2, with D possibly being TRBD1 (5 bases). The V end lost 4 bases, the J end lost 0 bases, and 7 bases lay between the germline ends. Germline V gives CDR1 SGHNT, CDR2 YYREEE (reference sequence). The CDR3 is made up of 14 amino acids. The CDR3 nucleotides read TGTGCCAGCAGCCAGGGTTCGAACACCGGGGAGCTGTTTTTT. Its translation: CASSQGSNTGELFF.

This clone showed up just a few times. The CDR3 reads CATSAGGGGNQPQHF. Here the CDR3 DNA reads TGTGCCACCAGTGCCGGCGGTGGCGGGAATCAGCCCCAGCATTTT. This chain joins TRBV24-1 and TRBJ1-5; D unresolved. V gave up 5 bases and J gave up 4 bases, with 14 bases separating them. From germline, CDR1 is KGHDR and CDR2 SFDVKD. The CDR3 has 15 amino acids.

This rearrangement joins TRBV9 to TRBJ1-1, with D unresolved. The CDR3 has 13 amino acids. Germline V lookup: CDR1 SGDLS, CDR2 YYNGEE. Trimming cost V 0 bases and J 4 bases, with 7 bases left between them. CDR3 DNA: TGTGCCAGCAGCGTAGATCTGGCCACTGAAGCTTTCTTT. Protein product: CASSVDLATEAFF.

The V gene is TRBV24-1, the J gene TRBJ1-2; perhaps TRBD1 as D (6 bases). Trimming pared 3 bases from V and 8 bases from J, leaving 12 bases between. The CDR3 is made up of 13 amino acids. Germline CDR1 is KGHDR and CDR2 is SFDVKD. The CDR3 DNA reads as TGTGCCACCAGTGATCAGACAGGAAAAGGCTACACCTTC. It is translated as CATSDQTGKGYTF.

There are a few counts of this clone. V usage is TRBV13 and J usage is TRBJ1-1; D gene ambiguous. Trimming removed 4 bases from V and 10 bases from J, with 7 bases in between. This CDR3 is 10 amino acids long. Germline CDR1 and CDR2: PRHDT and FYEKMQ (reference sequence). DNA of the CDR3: TGTGCCAGCAGCTCAACCAGAGCTTTCTTT. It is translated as CASSSTRAFF.

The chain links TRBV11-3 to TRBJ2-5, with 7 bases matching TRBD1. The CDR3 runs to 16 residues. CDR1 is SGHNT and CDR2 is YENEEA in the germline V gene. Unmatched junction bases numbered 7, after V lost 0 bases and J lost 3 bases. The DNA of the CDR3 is TGTGCCAGCAGCTTAGACACAGGGGTTCTGGAAGAGACCCAGTACTTC. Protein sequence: CASSLDTGVLEETQYF.

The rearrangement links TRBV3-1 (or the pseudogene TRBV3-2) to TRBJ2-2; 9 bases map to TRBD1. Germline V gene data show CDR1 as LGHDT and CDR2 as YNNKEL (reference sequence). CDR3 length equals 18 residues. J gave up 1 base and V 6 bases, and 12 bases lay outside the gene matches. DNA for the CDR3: TGTGCCAGCAGTCGAAGTAGGGGACAGGGTATGAACACCGGGGAGCTGTTTTTT. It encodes CASSRSRGQGMNTGELFF.

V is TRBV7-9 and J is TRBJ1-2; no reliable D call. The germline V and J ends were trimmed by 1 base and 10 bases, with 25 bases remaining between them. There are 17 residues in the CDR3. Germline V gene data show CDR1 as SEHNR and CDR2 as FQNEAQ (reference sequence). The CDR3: CASSLDGRQVTRIVYTF. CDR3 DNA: TGTGCCAGCAGCTTAGATGGCAGACAAGTAACCCGTATCGTCTACACCTTC. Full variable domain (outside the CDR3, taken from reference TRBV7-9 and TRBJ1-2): DTGVSQNPRHKITKRGQNVTFRCDPISEHNRLYWYRQTLGQGPEFLTYFQNEAQLEKSRLLSDRFSAERPKGSFSTLEIQRTEQGDSAMYLCASSLDGRQVTRIVYTFGSGTRLTVV.

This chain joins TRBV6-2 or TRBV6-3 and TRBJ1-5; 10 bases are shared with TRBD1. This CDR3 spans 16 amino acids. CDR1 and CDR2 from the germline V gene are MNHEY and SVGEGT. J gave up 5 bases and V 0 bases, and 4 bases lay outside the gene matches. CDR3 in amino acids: CASSYSTGGSHQPQHF. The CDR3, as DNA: TGTGCCAGCAGTTACTCGACAGGGGGCTCTCATCAGCCCCAGCATTTT.

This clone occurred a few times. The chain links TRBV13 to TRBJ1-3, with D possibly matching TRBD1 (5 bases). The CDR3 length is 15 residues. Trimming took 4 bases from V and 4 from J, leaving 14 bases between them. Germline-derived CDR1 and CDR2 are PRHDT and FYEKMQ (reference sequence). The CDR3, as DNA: TGTGCCAGCAGCTCCCTCGAGCAGGGCGGAAACACCATATATTTT. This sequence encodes CASSSLEQGGNTIYF.

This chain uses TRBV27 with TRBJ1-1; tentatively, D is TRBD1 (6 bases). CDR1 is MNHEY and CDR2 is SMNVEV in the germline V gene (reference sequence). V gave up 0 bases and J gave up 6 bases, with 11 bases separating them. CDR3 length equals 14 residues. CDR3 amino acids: CASSLSGRGAEAFF. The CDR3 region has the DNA TGTGCCAGCAGTTTATCAGGCAGGGGAGCTGAAGCTTTCTTT.

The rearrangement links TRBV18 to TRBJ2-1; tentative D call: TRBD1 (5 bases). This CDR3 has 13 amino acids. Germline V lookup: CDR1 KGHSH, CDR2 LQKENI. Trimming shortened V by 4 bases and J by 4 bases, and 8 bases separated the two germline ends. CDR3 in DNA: TGTGCCAGCTCACTCAGACAGTACAATGAGCAGTTCTTC. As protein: CASSLRQYNEQFF.

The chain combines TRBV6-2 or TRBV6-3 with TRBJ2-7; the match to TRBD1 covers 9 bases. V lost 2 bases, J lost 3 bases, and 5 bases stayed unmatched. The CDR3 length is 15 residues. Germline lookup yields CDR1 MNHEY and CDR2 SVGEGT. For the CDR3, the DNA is TGTGCCAGCAGTTACCTGGGACAGGGAATCTACGAGCAGTACTTC. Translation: CASSYLGQGIYEQYF.

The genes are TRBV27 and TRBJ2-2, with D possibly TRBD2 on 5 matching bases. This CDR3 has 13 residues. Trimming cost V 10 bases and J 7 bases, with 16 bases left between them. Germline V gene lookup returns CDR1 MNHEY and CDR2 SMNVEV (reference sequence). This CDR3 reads CATHRTFGGELFF. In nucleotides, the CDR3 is TGTGCCACCCATCGGACTTTTGGCGGGGAGCTGTTTTTT.

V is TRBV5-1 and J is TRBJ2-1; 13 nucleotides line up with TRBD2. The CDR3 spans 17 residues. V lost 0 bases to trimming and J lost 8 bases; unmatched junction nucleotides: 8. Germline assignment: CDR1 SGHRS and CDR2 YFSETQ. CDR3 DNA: TGCGCCAGCAGCTTGGAACTAGCGGGGGGGCCGGCTGATGAGCAGTTCTTC. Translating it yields CASSLELAGGPADEQFF.

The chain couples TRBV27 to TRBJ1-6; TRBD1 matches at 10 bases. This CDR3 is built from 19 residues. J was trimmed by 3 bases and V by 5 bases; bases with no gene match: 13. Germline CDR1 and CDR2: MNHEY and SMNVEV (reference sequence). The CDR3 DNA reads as TGTGCCAGCAGTCCCACCCTGACAGGGGGCAATCTCTATAATTCACCCCTCCACTTT. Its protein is CASSPTLTGGNLYNSPLHF.

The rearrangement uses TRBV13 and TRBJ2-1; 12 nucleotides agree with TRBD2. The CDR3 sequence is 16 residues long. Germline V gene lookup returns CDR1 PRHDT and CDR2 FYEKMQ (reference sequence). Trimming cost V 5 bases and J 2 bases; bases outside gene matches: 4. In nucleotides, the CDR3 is TGTGCCAGCAGCAAGAGGACTAGCGGGGCCTACAATGAGCAGTTCTTC. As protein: CASSKRTSGAYNEQFF.